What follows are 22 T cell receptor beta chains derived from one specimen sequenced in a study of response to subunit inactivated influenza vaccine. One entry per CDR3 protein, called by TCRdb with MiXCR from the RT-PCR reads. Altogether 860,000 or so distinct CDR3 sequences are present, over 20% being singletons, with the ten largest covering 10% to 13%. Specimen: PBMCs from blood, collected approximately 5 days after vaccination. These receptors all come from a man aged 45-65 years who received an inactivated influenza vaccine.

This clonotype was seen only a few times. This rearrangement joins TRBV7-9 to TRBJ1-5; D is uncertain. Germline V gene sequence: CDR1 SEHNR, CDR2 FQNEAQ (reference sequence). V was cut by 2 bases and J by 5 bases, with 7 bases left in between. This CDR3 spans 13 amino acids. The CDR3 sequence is CASSLNSHQPQHF. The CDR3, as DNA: TGTGCCAGCAGCTTAAATTCTCATCAGCCCCAGCATTTT.

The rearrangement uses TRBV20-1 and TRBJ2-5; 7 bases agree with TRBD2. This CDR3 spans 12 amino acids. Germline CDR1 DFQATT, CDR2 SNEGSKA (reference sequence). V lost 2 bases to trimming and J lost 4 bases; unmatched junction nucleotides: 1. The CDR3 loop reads CSARPGGETQYF. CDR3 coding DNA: TGCAGTGCTAGACCGGGGGGAGAGACCCAGTACTTC.

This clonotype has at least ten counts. The CDR3 DNA reads as TGCAGTGCTAACGACGAGAAGCGGTACTACAATGAGCAGTTCTTC. This codes for CSANDEKRYYNEQFF. The chain is built from TRBV20-1 and TRBJ2-1; D possibly corresponds to TRBD2 (5 bases). This CDR3 contains 15 residues. V shed 4 bases and J shed 3 bases, with 16 bases lying between them. From germline, CDR1 is DFQATT and CDR2 SNEGSKA (reference sequence).

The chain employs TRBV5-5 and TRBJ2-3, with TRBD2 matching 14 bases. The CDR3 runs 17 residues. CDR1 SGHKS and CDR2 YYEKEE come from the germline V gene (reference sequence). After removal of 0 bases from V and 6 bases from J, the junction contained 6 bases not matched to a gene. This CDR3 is CASSLAGTSGSYDTQYF. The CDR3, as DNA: TGTGCCAGCAGCTTGGCCGGGACTAGCGGGAGCTATGATACGCAGTATTTT.

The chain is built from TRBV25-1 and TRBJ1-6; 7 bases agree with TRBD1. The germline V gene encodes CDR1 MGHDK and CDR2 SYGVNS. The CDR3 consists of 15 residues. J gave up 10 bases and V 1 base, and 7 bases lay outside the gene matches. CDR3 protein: CASSELSRGRSPLHF. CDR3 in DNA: TGTGCCAGCAGTGAATTAAGCAGGGGGAGGTCACCCCTCCACTTT.

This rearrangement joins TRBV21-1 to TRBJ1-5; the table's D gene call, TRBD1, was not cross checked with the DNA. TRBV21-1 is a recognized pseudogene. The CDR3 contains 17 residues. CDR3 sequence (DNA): TGTGCCAGCAGCAGCGACAGGGGCCTATATAGCAATCAGCCCCAGCATTTT. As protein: CASSSDRGLYSNQPQHF.

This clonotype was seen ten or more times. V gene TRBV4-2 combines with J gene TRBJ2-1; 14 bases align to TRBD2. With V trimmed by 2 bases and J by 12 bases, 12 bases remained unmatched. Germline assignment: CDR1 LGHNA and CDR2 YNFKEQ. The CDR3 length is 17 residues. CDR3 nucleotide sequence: TGTGCCAGCAGCCAAATGCCTACCGGGACTAGCGGGAGTTTGCAGTTCTTC. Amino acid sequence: CASSQMPTGTSGSLQFF.

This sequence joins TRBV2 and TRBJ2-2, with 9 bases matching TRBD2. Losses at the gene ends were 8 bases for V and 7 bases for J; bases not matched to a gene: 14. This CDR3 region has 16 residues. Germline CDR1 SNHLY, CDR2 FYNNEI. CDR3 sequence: CASALAGGLTGGELFF. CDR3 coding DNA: TGTGCCAGCGCACTCGCGGGGGGGCTTACTGGCGGGGAGCTGTTTTTT.

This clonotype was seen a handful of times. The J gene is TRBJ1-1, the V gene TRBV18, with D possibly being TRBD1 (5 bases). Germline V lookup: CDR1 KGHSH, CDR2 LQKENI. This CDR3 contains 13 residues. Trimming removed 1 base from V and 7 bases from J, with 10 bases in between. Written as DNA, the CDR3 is TGTGCCAGCTCACCACTGGTCAGGGTTGAAGCTTTCTTT. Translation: CASSPLVRVEAFF. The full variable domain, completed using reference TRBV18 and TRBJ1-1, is NAGVMQNPRHLVRRRGQEARLRCSPMKGHSHVYWYRQLPEEGLKFMVYLQKENIIDESGMPKERFSAEFPKEGPSILRIQQVVRGDSAAYFCASSPLVRVEAFFGQGTRLTVV.

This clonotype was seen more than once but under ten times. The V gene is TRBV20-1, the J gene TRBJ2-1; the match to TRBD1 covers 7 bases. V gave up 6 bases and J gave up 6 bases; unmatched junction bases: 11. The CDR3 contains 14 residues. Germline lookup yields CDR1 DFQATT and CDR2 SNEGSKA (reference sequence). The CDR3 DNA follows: TGCAGTGCGCTTGTAGGGGGCCCCCGCAATGAGCAGTTCTTC. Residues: CSALVGGPRNEQFF.

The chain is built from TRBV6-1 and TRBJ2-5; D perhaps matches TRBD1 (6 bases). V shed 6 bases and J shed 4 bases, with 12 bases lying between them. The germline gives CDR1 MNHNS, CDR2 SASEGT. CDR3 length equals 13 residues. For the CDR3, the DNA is TGTGCCAGCAGGGACAGTGGCTCAGAGACCCAGTACTTC. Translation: CASRDSGSETQYF.

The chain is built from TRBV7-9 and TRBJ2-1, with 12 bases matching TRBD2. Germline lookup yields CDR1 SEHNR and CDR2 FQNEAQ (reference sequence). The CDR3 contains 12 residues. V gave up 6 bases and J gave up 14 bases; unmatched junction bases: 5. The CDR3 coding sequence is TGTGCCAGCAGGGGTCTAGCGGGGGGGGAGTTCTTC. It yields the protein CASRGLAGGEFF.

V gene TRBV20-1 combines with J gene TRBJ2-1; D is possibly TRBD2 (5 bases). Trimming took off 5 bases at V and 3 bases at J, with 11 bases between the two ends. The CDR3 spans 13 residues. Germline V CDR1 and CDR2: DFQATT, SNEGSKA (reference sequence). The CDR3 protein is CSAGGPNYNEQFF. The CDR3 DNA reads TGCAGTGCTGGCGGGCCGAACTACAATGAGCAGTTCTTC.

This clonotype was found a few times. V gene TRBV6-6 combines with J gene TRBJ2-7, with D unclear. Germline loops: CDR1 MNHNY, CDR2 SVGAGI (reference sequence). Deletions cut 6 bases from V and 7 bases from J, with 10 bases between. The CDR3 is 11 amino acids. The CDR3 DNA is TGTGCCAGCAGGCAAATGGGAGAGCAGTACTTC. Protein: CASRQMGEQYF.

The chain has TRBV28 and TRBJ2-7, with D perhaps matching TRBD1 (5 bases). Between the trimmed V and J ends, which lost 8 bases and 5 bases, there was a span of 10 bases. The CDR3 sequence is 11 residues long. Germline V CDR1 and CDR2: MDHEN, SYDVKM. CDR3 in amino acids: CASGDSNEQYF. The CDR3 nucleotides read TGTGCCAGCGGCGACAGCAACGAGCAGTACTTC.

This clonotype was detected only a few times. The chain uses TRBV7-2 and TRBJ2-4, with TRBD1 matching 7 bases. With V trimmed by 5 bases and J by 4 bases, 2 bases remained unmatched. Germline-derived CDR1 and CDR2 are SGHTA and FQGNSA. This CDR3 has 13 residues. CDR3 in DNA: TGTGCCAGCAGCCGGGACAGAAAAAACATTCAGTACTTC. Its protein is CASSRDRKNIQYF.

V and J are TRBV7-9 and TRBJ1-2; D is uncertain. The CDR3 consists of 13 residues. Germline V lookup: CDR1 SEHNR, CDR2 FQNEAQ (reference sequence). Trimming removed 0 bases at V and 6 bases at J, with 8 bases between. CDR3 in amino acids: CASSLARSDGYTF. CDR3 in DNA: TGTGCCAGCAGCTTAGCGCGCAGTGATGGCTACACCTTC.

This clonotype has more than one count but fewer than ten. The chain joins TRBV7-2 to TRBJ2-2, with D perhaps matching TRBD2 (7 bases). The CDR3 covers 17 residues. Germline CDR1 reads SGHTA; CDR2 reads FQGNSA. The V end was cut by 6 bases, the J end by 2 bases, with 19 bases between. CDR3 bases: TGTGCCAGCAGTTTCCGGTCGGGGGGCATTAACACCGGGGAGCTGTTTTTT. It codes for CASSFRSGGINTGELFF.

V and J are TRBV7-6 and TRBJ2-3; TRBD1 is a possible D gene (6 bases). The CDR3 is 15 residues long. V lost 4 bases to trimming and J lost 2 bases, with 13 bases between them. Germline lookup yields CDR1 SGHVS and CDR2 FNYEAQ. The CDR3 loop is CASSYLQGVTDTQYF. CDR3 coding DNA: TGTGCCAGCAGCTATCTACAGGGAGTCACAGATACGCAGTATTTT.

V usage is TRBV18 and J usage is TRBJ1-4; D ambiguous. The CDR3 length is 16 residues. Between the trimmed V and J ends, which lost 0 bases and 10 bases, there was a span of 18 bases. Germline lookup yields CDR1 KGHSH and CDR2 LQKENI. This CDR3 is CASSPPGTALPGKLFF. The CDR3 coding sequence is TGTGCCAGCTCACCACCGGGAACTGCCTTGCCGGGAAAACTGTTTTTT. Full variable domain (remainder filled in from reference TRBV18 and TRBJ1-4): NAGVMQNPRHLVRRRGQEARLRCSPMKGHSHVYWYRQLPEEGLKFMVYLQKENIIDESGMPKERFSAEFPKEGPSILRIQQVVRGDSAAYFCASSPPGTALPGKLFFGSGTQLSVL.

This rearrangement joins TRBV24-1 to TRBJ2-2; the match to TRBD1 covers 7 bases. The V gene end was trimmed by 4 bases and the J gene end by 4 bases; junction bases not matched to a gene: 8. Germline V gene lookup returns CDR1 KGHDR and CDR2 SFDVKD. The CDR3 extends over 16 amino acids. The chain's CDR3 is CATSDTGTDPTGELFF. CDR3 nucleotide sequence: TGTGCCACCAGTGACACCGGGACAGATCCCACCGGGGAGCTGTTTTTT.

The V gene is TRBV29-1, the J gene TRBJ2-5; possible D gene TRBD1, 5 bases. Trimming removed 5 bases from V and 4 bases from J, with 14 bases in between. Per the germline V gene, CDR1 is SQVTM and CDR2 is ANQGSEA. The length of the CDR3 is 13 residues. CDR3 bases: TGCAGCGTTAACACAGGTTGGGTAGAGACCCAGTACTTC. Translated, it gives CSVNTGWVETQYF.